The present T cell receptor (beta chain) was sequenced within a study of Graves' ophthalmopathy and Graves' hyperthyroidism. This clonotype was picked up many times. RNA transcripts provided the template for amplifying TCR beta CDR3 regions. Second-round multiplex PCR came after a first-round RT-PCR that employed HTBI primers. MiXCR, applied by TCRdb to the multiplex PCR reads, yields one record per CDR3 protein. Among approximately 410,000 distinct CDR3 sequences listed, 15% were seen once. The sample taken for sequencing was peripheral blood. The sequence was collected from a woman aged 18-29 years with stable Graves' hyperthyroidism.

The CDR3 nucleotides read TGTGCCAGCAGTGAAGGGCGAGGCGGCTACACCTTC. This encodes CASSEGRGGYTF. The J gene is TRBJ1-2, the V gene TRBV2, with no clear D. The V end lost 1 base, the J end lost 8 bases, and 8 bases lay between the germline ends. CDR1 and CDR2 (germline): SNHLY, FYNNEI. This CDR3 region has 12 residues.